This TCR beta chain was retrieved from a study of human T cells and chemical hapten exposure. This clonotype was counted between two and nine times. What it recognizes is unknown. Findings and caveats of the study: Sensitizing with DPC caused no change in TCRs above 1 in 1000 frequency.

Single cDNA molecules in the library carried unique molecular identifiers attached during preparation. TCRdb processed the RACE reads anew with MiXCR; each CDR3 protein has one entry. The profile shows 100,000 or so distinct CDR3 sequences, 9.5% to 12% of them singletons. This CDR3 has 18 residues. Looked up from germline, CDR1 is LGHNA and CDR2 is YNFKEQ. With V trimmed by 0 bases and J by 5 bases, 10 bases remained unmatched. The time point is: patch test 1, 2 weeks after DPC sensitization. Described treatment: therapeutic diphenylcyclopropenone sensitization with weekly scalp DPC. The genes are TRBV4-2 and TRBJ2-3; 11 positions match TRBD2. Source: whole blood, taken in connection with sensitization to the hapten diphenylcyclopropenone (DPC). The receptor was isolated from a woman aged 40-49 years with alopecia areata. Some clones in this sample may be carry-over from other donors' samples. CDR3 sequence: CASSQEPLSGGVGDTQYF. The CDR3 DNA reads TGTGCCAGCAGCCAAGAACCCCTTAGCGGGGGGGTTGGAGATACGCAGTATTTT.